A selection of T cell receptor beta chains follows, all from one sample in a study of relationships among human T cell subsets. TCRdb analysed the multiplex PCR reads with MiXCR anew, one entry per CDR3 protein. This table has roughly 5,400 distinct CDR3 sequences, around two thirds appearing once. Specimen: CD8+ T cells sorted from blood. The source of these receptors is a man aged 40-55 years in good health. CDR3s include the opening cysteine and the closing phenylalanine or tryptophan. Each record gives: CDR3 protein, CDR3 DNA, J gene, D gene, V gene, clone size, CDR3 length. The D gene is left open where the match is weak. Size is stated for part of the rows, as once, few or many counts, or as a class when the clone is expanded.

CASSQTGASTDTQYF TGTGCCAGCAGCCAGACAGGGGCCAGCACAGATACGCAGTATTTT TRBJ2-3 TRBD1 TRBV6-5 few 15
CASSPYGGADNEQFF TGTGCCAGCAGCCCGTACGGGGGAGCGGACAATGAGCAGTTCTTC TRBJ2-1 . TRBV28 . 15
CASSLTLGSGRKGEQFF TGTGCCAGCAGCTTAACGTTGGGTAGCGGGAGGAAAGGTGAGCAGTTCTTC TRBJ2-1 TRBD2 TRBV7-3 . 17
CASKRDANQETQYF TGTGCCAGCAAGAGGGACGCCAACCAAGAGACCCAGTACTTC TRBJ2-5 . TRBV28 . 14
CASSLDGTGDQHF TGTGCCAGCAGCTTAGATGGGACAGGGGACCAGCATTTT TRBJ1-5 TRBD1 TRBV11-2 . 13
CASSPTSGNYGYTF TGTGCCAGCAGCCCGACGTCCGGGAACTATGGCTACACCTTC TRBJ1-2 . TRBV28 . 14
CASSEAGRGGLGTDTQYF TGTGCCAGCAGTGAAGCCGGACGGGGAGGCCTCGGCACAGATACGCAGTATTTT TRBJ2-3 . TRBV6-1 few 18
CAGSGQGPYNYGYTF TGTGCCGGCAGTGGGCAGGGACCTTACAACTATGGCTACACCTTC TRBJ1-2 . TRBV28 . 15
CSVEPGLAGGADEQFF TGCAGCGTTGAACCGGGACTAGCGGGGGGCGCCGATGAGCAGTTCTTC TRBJ2-1 TRBD2 TRBV29-1 . 16
CASSRPGVHSQYF TGTGCCAGCAGCAGACCAGGGGTCCACTCGCAGTATTTT TRBJ2-3 . TRBV11-2 . 13
CASNPGGTGELFF TGTGCCAGCAACCCAGGGGGCACCGGGGAGCTGTTTTTT TRBJ2-2 TRBD1 TRBV6-5 . 13
CSAPLGTAGWVPSSTDTQYF TGCAGTGCTCCCCTAGGGACAGCGGGGTGGGTTCCTTCTAGCACAGATACGCAGTATTTT TRBJ2-3 . TRBV20-1 . 20
CASGSGDPSYNEQFF TGTGCCAGCGGATCGGGAGACCCCTCCTACAATGAGCAGTTCTTC TRBJ2-1 . TRBV11-3 . 15
CTSSETSGSTGELFF TGTACCAGCAGTGAGACTAGCGGGAGCACCGGGGAGCTGTTTTTT TRBJ2-2 TRBD2 TRBV6-1 . 15